These 10 T cell receptor beta chains came from one sample sequenced in a study of T cells after yellow fever vaccination. Each CDR3 protein is one row after TCRdb ran MiXCR on the 5' RACE reads. The data hold 310,000 or so distinct CDR3 sequences, with around 7.3% observed a single time. Here the sequenced sample was PBMCs, taken about 49 days after the first yellow fever vaccination. Source of these receptors: a man between 18 and 35 years old who received the YFV17D yellow fever vaccine.

This clonotype was detected only a few times. The chain couples TRBV4-2 to TRBJ2-3; no reliable D call. The CDR3 consists of 11 residues. The V and J ends lost 3 bases and 6 bases respectively, with 4 bases between them. Germline V CDR1 and CDR2: LGHNA, YNFKEQ. CDR3: CASSHGDTQYF. DNA for the CDR3: TGTGCCAGCAGCCATGGTGATACGCAGTATTTT.

This clonotype showed up many times. The J gene is TRBJ2-7, the V gene TRBV5-1, with D unclear. The CDR3 covers 13 residues. From germline, CDR1 is SGHRS and CDR2 YFSETQ. V lost 7 bases, J lost 4 bases, and 15 bases lay in between. CDR3 sequence reads: CASSLDAEYEQYF. DNA for the CDR3: TGCGCCAGCTCTCTGGACGCAGAATACGAGCAGTACTTC.

J is TRBJ2-7 and V is TRBV5-4; TRBD1 agrees at 9 bases. J lost 3 bases, V lost 5 bases, and 9 bases had no gene match. Germline CDR1 is SGHNT and CDR2 is YYREEE (reference sequence). This CDR3 is 15 amino acids long. CDR3 DNA sequence: TGTGCCAGCAGTTGGCCGGGACAGGGAGTCTACGAGCAGTACTTC. This gives the protein CASSWPGQGVYEQYF.

This clonotype appeared many times. V is TRBV7-8 and J is TRBJ1-2, with D unclear. Looked up from germline, CDR1 is SGHVS and CDR2 is FQNEAQ. The CDR3 covers 12 residues. V dropped 4 bases and J dropped 5 bases, with 8 bases sitting between them. For the CDR3, the DNA is TGTGCCAGCAGCTCCTTGGGGTATGGCTACACCTTC. It yields the protein CASSSLGYGYTF.

This chain connects TRBV12-5 to TRBJ2-7, with D perhaps assigned TRBD1 or TRBD2 (6 bases each). CDR1 is LGHNT, CDR2 FRNRAP, per germline. CDR3 length equals 16 residues. Trimming removed 1 base from V and 0 bases from J, with 13 bases in between. CDR3 loop: CASGLGGDTISYEQYF. In nucleotides, the CDR3 is TGTGCTAGTGGTTTGGGGGGGGACACAATCTCCTACGAGCAGTACTTC.

This clonotype was counted at least ten times. At one boundary the junction diverges from the germline segment, which might be a read error. V is TRBV5-1 and J is TRBJ2-3; D may correspond to TRBD1 or TRBD2 (5 bases each). CDR1 is SGHRS and CDR2 is YFSETQ in the germline V gene. The CDR3 covers 11 residues. This CDR3 reads CASSWGDTQYF. DNA for the CDR3: TGTGCCAGCAGCTGGGGGGATACGCAGTATTTT.

The chain joins TRBV27 to TRBJ2-7; tentatively, D is TRBD1 (6 bases). Germline assignment: CDR1 MNHEY and CDR2 SMNVEV (reference sequence). The V end lost 1 base, the J end lost 5 bases, and 12 bases lay between the germline ends. CDR3 length equals 14 residues. In DNA form, the CDR3 reads TGTGCCAGCAGTTTATACAGGGCTAAGAACGAGCAGTACTTC. It translates to CASSLYRAKNEQYF.

This clonotype was detected many times. The chain has TRBV6-5 and TRBJ2-5; 10 bases agree with TRBD1. There are 16 residues in the CDR3. Unmatched junction bases numbered 4, after V lost 2 bases and J lost 1 base. Per the germline V gene, CDR1 is MNHEY and CDR2 is SVGAGI. This chain's CDR3 is CASSYRDRGPQETQYF. The CDR3 DNA reads TGTGCCAGCAGTTACCGGGACAGGGGACCCCAAGAGACCCAGTACTTC.

V gene TRBV6-1 combines with J gene TRBJ2-3, with 7 positions matching TRBD2. The germline V gene has CDR1 MNHNS and CDR2 SASEGT. Trimming took 7 bases from V and 3 from J; bases not matched to a gene: 7. This CDR3 comprises 14 residues. CDR3 coding DNA: TGTGCCAGCACCCCGGGGGGATTGACAGATACGCAGTATTTT. The encoded protein is CASTPGGLTDTQYF.

This clonotype was detected many times. V is TRBV5-1 and J is TRBJ2-5, with 8 nucleotides matching TRBD1. The CDR3 sequence is 16 residues long. V dropped 3 bases and J dropped 5; count of bases not matched to a gene: 12. The germline CDR1 and CDR2 sequences are SGHRS and YFSETQ. The CDR3 coding sequence is TGCGCCAGCAGCTCCCGTGGCAGGGGGCAATTGGAGACCCAGTACTTC. Translation: CASSSRGRGQLETQYF.